This T cell receptor beta chain came from a study of blood T cell repertoires in COVID-19. On the study more broadly: Whether acute or convalescent, the COVID-19 samples came from the United States, Italy and Spain. T cells, B-cell-depleted T cells, or PBMCs provided the cDNA or gDNA that served as material.

TCRdb keeps only in-frame clones here, not all; method: immunoSEQ multiplex PCR. The sample lists approximately 66,000 clones, about 86% occurring once. Trimming took 0 bases from V and 4 from J; bases not matched to a gene: 8. Per the germline V gene, CDR1 is SGHRS and CDR2 is YFSETQ. This CDR3 contains 16 residues. Sequencing was done on a sample of peripheral blood. J is TRBJ2-5 and V is TRBV5-1; 8 nucleotides match TRBD1. The TCR originated in a man aged 50 to 59 with active COVID-19. The CDR3, as DNA: TGCGCCAGCAGCTTGGGACAGGGGACTCGGCGAGAGACCCAGTACTTC. It codes for CASSLGQGTRRETQYF.